The 7 T cell receptor beta chains listed next were all sequenced from one sample in a study of cytotoxic CD8 clonotypes in ibrutinib-treated CLL. Measured with immunoSEQ multiplex PCR; TCRdb has only the in-frame clones, and not every one. The sample lists about 92,000 clones; roughly 80% were seen once. The specimen was PBMCs, collected after 24 months of ibrutinib treatment. These receptors originate from a human donor with chronic lymphocytic leukemia.

The chain carries TRBV11-2 and TRBJ1-1, with D maybe TRBD1 (5 bases). V was pared by 6 bases and J by 4 bases, with 12 bases between. The CDR3 covers 13 residues. Germline V gene lookup returns CDR1 SGHAT and CDR2 FQNNGV. CDR3 nucleotide sequence: TGTGCCAGCAGTGCGGTCGGGACCACTGAAGCTTTCTTT. Translation gives CASSAVGTTEAFF. Full variable domain (remainder filled in from reference TRBV11-2 and TRBJ1-1): EAGVAQSPRYKIIEKRQSVAFWCNPISGHATLYWYQQILGQGPKLLIQFQNNGVVDDSQLPKDRFSAERLKGVDSTLKIQPAKLEDSAVYLCASSAVGTTEAFFGQGTRLTVV.

The chain uses TRBV27 and TRBJ2-7, with TRBD2 matching over 9 bases. The CDR3 length is 14 residues. The V gene's germline CDR1 is MNHEY and CDR2 SMNVEV (reference sequence). The J segment lost 6 bases and the V segment lost 3 bases, leaving 6 bases of the junction unmatched. The CDR3 nucleotides read TGTGCCAGCAGTTTCGGAGCGGGAGGCGGCGAGCAGTACTTC. This sequence encodes CASSFGAGGGEQYF.

Only a few counts were recorded for this clone. The chain is built from TRBV13 and TRBJ2-2; D gene ambiguous. CDR3 length: 14 residues. V was trimmed by 0 bases and J by 7 bases, leaving 9 bases between them. Germline CDR1 is PRHDT and CDR2 is FYEKMQ (reference sequence). The CDR3 DNA sequence: TGTGCCAGCAGCTTAGGTCTTACCGACGGGGAGCTGTTTTTT. Translation gives CASSLGLTDGELFF.

V gene TRBV6-6 combines with J gene TRBJ2-3; tentative D call: TRBD2 (5 bases). Germline values: CDR1 MNHNY, CDR2 SVGAGI (reference sequence). V dropped 0 bases and J dropped 6 bases, with 13 bases sitting between them. This CDR3 is 15 amino acids long. The CDR3 nucleotides read TGTGCCAGCAGTTACTCGACGGACTCTGGGGATACGCAGTATTTT. Translation gives CASSYSTDSGDTQYF.

This chain joins TRBV5-1 and TRBJ2-1, with TRBD2 matching 7 bases. The CDR3 extends over 16 amino acids. The V and J ends lost 0 bases and 3 bases, in that order; junction bases with no gene match: 6. Germline loops: CDR1 SGHRS, CDR2 YFSETQ. DNA for the CDR3: TGCGCCAGCAGCTTGGCGGCGGGAGTTCTCTACAATGAGCAGTTCTTC. Translated, it gives CASSLAAGVLYNEQFF.

The chain links TRBV14 to TRBJ1-2; maybe TRBD1 (6 bases). From germline, CDR1 is SGHDN and CDR2 FVKESK. Trimming took 1 base from V and 4 from J, leaving 13 bases between them. This CDR3 has 15 residues. The CDR3, as DNA: TGTGCCAGCAGCCAAGCGAGGGGGGCTGTCTATGGCTACACCTTC. Residues: CASSQARGAVYGYTF.

CDR3 sequence: CAWSVLKHSPVGYTF. The CDR3 DNA follows: TGTGCCTGGAGTGTACTGAAACACAGCCCGGTTGGCTACACCTTC. The V gene is TRBV30, the J gene TRBJ1-2; D uncertain. Trimming pared 0 bases from V and 7 bases from J, leaving 18 bases between. The germline V gene has CDR1 GTSNPN and CDR2 SVGIG (reference sequence). The CDR3 covers 15 residues.